The 27 T cell receptor beta chains below were found in one sample sequenced in a study of siplizumab effects on memory and regulatory T cells. Data came from immunoSEQ multiplex PCR; TCRdb stores just in-frame clones and leaves some out. The data show about 56,000 clones, with approximately 97% seen just once and 1.1% held by the top ten. The sequenced sample consisted of naive CD8+ T cells sorted from blood. Receptors were obtained from a human donor in good health.

CDR3 sequence (DNA): TGTGCCAGCAGTGCCTCCCGCGCCGGGGAGCTGTTTTTT. Translating gives CASSASRAGELFF. V is TRBV2 and J is TRBJ2-2; no firm D call. Looked up from germline, CDR1 is SNHLY and CDR2 is FYNNEI. With 4 bases removed from V and 6 bases from J, the gap between germline ends came to 9 bases. This CDR3 comprises 13 residues.

The chain recombines TRBV7-8 with TRBJ2-5; 7 positions match TRBD2. CDR3 length equals 14 residues. Trimming cost V 2 bases and J 2 bases; bases outside gene matches: 2. The germline V gene encodes CDR1 SGHVS and CDR2 FQNEAQ. DNA for the CDR3: TGTGCCAGCAGCTTACTAGCGGAGCAAGAGACCCAGTACTTC. This gives the protein CASSLLAEQETQYF. Using reference TRBV7-8 and TRBJ2-5 for the parts outside the CDR3, the full variable domain is GAGVSQSPRYKVAKRGQDVALRCDPISGHVSLFWYQQALGQGPEFLTYFQNEAQLDKSGLPSDRFFAERPEGSVSTLKIQRTQQEDSAVYLCASSLLAEQETQYFGPGTRLLVL.

The CDR3, as DNA: TGTGCCAGCAGCGCCGGGACAGTAGGGCAAGAGACCCAGTACTTC. This translates into CASSAGTVGQETQYF. The chain links TRBV7-9 to TRBJ2-5; 7 bases line up with TRBD1. Germline V CDR1 and CDR2: SEHNR, FQNEAQ (reference sequence). CDR3 length: 15 residues. V gave up 5 bases and J gave up 2 bases; unmatched junction bases: 8.

This chain uses TRBV7-9 with TRBJ2-7, with 7 bases lining up with TRBD2. Trimming took 8 bases from V and 2 from J; bases not matched to a gene: 15. Germline CDR1 is SEHNR and CDR2 is FQNEAQ (reference sequence). The CDR3 consists of 16 residues. Written as DNA, the CDR3 is TGTGCCAGCGGGAGGGAAGGGGCCCCGAAGGCCTACGAGCAGTACTTC. This translates into CASGREGAPKAYEQYF.

CDR3 residues: CSVDSATRGAANTGELFF. CDR3 bases: TGCAGCGTTGACTCCGCGACTAGGGGGGCCGCCAACACCGGGGAGCTGTTTTTT. V and J are TRBV29-1 and TRBJ2-2, with D tentatively TRBD1 or TRBD2 (6 bases each). The CDR3 spans 18 residues. Trimming left V 3 bases short and J 2 bases short, with 22 bases between. Germline V CDR1 and CDR2: SQVTM, ANQGSEA.

The V gene is TRBV9, the J gene TRBJ2-1; D is unresolved. V gave up 4 bases and J gave up 7 bases, with 6 bases separating them. Germline loops: CDR1 SGDLS, CDR2 YYNGEE. The CDR3 runs to 11 residues. The CDR3 DNA reads TGTGCCAGCAGCAACATGAATGAGCAGTTCTTC. This translates into CASSNMNEQFF.

This clone appeared a single time. The rearrangement joins TRBV4-1 to TRBJ2-1; TRBD2 agrees at 11 bases. After removal of 1 base from V and 10 bases from J, the junction contained 15 bases not matched to a gene. The CDR3 consists of 18 residues. CDR1 is MGHRA, CDR2 YSYEKL, per germline. Written as DNA, the CDR3 is TGCGCCAGCAGCCAAGCCCCCCGTTTAGCGGGAGGGCCGAGGGAGCAGTTCTTC. This codes for CASSQAPRLAGGPREQFF.

The gene calls are TRBV4-3 and TRBJ1-2; possibly TRBD1 for D (5 bases). V gave up 1 base and J gave up 4 bases, with 10 bases separating them. Germline V gene data show CDR1 as LGHNA and CDR2 as YSLEER. The CDR3 runs to 14 residues. CDR3 amino acids: CASSQGRDLYGYTF. The CDR3 DNA reads as TGCGCCAGCAGCCAAGGCCGGGACCTCTATGGCTACACCTTC.

The chain carries TRBV4-1 and TRBJ1-1, with a tentative D call TRBD1 (5 bases). CDR1 MGHRA and CDR2 YSYEKL come from the germline V gene. Trimming cost V 4 bases and J 7 bases, with 7 bases left between them. This CDR3 comprises 11 residues. The CDR3 sequence is CASSLGHEAFF. The CDR3 DNA is TGCGCCAGCAGCCTAGGACATGAAGCTTTCTTT.

V and J are TRBV28 and TRBJ1-1; tentatively, D is TRBD1 (5 bases). CDR1 and CDR2 (germline): MDHEN, SYDVKM. V was cut by 5 bases and J by 1 base, with 14 bases left in between. The CDR3 contains 15 residues. The CDR3 loop is CASSDLGAENTEAFF. CDR3 DNA sequence: TGTGCCAGCAGTGACCTCGGGGCTGAGAACACTGAAGCTTTCTTT.

The V gene is TRBV7-9, the J gene TRBJ2-5, with 7 nucleotides matching TRBD1. Unmatched junction bases numbered 3, after V lost 5 bases and J lost 3 bases. This CDR3 spans 13 amino acids. Germline V gene lookup returns CDR1 SEHNR and CDR2 FQNEAQ (reference sequence). CDR3 in amino acids: CASSGTEEETQYF. The CDR3 DNA follows: TGTGCCAGCAGCGGGACAGAAGAAGAGACCCAGTACTTC.

In its sample, this clone was seen once. The rearrangement links TRBV7-9 to TRBJ2-2, with D uncertain. Germline CDR1 is SEHNR and CDR2 is FQNEAQ (reference sequence). The CDR3 covers 13 residues. V was cut by 4 bases and J by 4 bases, with 7 bases left in between. As DNA, the CDR3 is TGTGCCAGCAGCTCCGGTCTCACCGGGGAGCTGTTTTTT. It is translated as CASSSGLTGELFF.

This chain uses TRBV4-1 with TRBJ2-1; 7 bases fit TRBD2. Looked up from germline, CDR1 is MGHRA and CDR2 is YSYEKL. The trim removed 6 bases at V and 0 bases at J, leaving 2 bases unmatched. CDR3 length equals 14 residues. CDR3 DNA sequence: TGCGCCAGCAGTCGGGGGGACTCCTACAATGAGCAGTTCTTC. Translating it yields CASSRGDSYNEQFF.

The chain links TRBV11-1 to TRBJ1-2; no reliable D call. CDR3 size: 13 residues. Germline CDR1 reads SGHAT; CDR2 reads FQDESV (reference sequence). V lost 3 bases and J 2 bases, leaving 7 bases between the germline ends. The CDR3 region is CASSFGMNYGYTF. The CDR3 DNA reads as TGTGCCAGCAGCTTCGGCATGAACTATGGCTACACCTTC.

The CDR3: CASSPTSVTHNEQFF. CDR3 nucleotides: TGCGCCAGCAGCCCGACTAGCGTAACGCACAATGAGCAGTTCTTC. This chain uses TRBV4-1 with TRBJ2-1, with 8 bases aligning to TRBD2. CDR1 MGHRA and CDR2 YSYEKL come from the germline V gene. The CDR3 sequence is 15 residues long. After removal of 4 bases from V and 5 bases from J, the junction contained 7 bases not matched to a gene.

The chain combines TRBV30 with TRBJ2-2; D gene ambiguous. Germline loops: CDR1 GTSNPN, CDR2 SVGIG (reference sequence). The CDR3 runs 15 residues. V was shortened by 2 bases and J by 0 bases, with 10 bases between the two germline ends. The CDR3 is CAWSSTATNTGELFF. The CDR3 DNA is TGTGCCTGGAGTTCGACGGCTACGAACACCGGGGAGCTGTTTTTT.

The count of this clone is one. This chain joins TRBV7-3 and TRBJ2-7; D is unresolved. Germline values: CDR1 SGHTA, CDR2 FQGTGA. The CDR3 consists of 13 residues. V was clipped by 5 bases and J by 5 bases, with 13 bases between them. In nucleotides, the CDR3 is TGTGCCAGCAGCCCACGCGCCCGGGACGAGCAGTACTTC. Translating it yields CASSPRARDEQYF.

CDR3 sequence reads: CASSTRGTDTQYF. CDR3 nucleotides: TGTGCCAGCAGCACTAGAGGCACAGATACGCAGTATTTT. V gene TRBV11-2 combines with J gene TRBJ2-3; D possibly corresponds to TRBD2 (5 bases). This CDR3 region has 13 residues. Germline CDR1 and CDR2: SGHAT and FQNNGV. Trimming stripped 5 bases from V and 1 base from J, with 7 bases between.

J is TRBJ2-2 and V is TRBV9; D is undetermined. The CDR3 sequence is 12 residues long. Trimming cost V 4 bases and J 2 bases, with 3 bases left between them. The germline gives CDR1 SGDLS, CDR2 YYNGEE. CDR3 coding DNA: TGTGCCAGCAGCCTAAACACCGGGGAGCTGTTTTTT. Amino acid sequence: CASSLNTGELFF.

The chain has TRBV13 and TRBJ2-3; 7 bases map to TRBD2. Germline V gene data show CDR1 as PRHDT and CDR2 as FYEKMQ (reference sequence). The CDR3 has 16 amino acids. V gave up 4 bases and J gave up 2 bases; unmatched junction bases: 9. CDR3 coding DNA: TGTGCCAGCAGCTCCCCGCTAGCGGATTACACAGATACGCAGTATTTT. This translates into CASSSPLADYTDTQYF.

This clone appeared a single time. The J gene is TRBJ1-2, the V gene TRBV29-1, with D hard to call. The CDR3 is 13 amino acids. The germline gives CDR1 SQVTM, CDR2 ANQGSEA. V shed 4 bases and J shed 3 bases, with 12 bases lying between them. The CDR3 DNA reads TGCAGCGTTGTAGAAATGTCGGACTATGGCTACACCTTC. Residues: CSVVEMSDYGYTF.

The rearrangement joins TRBV19 to TRBJ1-5, with D hard to call. Germline V gene sequence: CDR1 LNHDA, CDR2 SQIVND (reference sequence). There are 12 residues in the CDR3. Trimming cost V 5 bases and J 3 bases, with 5 bases left between them. CDR3 sequence (DNA): TGTGCCAGTAGTGAAGTCAATCAGCCCCAGCATTTT. Amino acid sequence: CASSEVNQPQHF.

The chain combines TRBV6-5 with TRBJ2-7; 7 bases fit TRBD2. The CDR3 consists of 14 residues. V lost 8 bases, J lost 2 bases, and 9 bases stayed unmatched. The germline V gene has CDR1 MNHEY and CDR2 SVGAGI. The CDR3 loop reads CASGRLAGTYEQYF. DNA for the CDR3: TGTGCCAGCGGCAGACTAGCCGGGACCTACGAGCAGTACTTC.

The V gene is TRBV13, the J gene TRBJ2-2; D is undetermined. The germline gives CDR1 PRHDT, CDR2 FYEKMQ (reference sequence). The germline V and J ends were trimmed by 8 bases and 1 base, with 5 bases remaining between them. The CDR3 consists of 12 residues. The CDR3 is CASAQNTGELFF. DNA of the CDR3: TGTGCCAGCGCCCAGAACACCGGGGAGCTGTTTTTT.

This clone occurred once. V and J are TRBV19 and TRBJ2-1; D not certain. V lost 3 bases and J lost 1, with 10 bases in between. Per germline, CDR1 LNHDA and CDR2 SQIVND (reference sequence). The length of the CDR3 is 15 residues. The CDR3 coding sequence is TGTGCCAGTAGTATGATGGGAATGTCCTACAATGAGCAGTTCTTC. Its translation is CASSMMGMSYNEQFF.

The chain combines TRBV2 with TRBJ1-2; D is undetermined. V lost 4 bases, J lost 3 bases, and 6 bases lay in between. The CDR3 sequence is 12 residues long. CDR1 is SNHLY and CDR2 is FYNNEI in the germline V gene. The CDR3 DNA reads as TGTGCCAGCAGTGGCAGCTACTATGGCTACACCTTC. This sequence encodes CASSGSYYGYTF.

The chain combines TRBV18 with TRBJ1-5; 7 bases fit TRBD1. The germline gives CDR1 KGHSH, CDR2 LQKENI. The CDR3 spans 14 residues. V shed 8 bases, J shed 4 bases, and the junction held 8 bases outside the gene matches. The chain's CDR3 is CASPRGQQNQPQHF. The CDR3 nucleotides are TGTGCCAGCCCGAGGGGACAGCAGAATCAGCCCCAGCATTTT.